This record concerns one T cell receptor (beta chain) sequence. Antigen: not known. TCRdb's copy holds only in-frame clones and misses some; the assay was immunoSEQ multiplex PCR. The sample comprises tens of thousands of clones, less than 90% of which are singletons, and about 4.2% rests with the top ten. The data are from a study of a mutant IDH1 vaccine in newly diagnosed glioma. Study information: Vaccines were begun 4-6 weeks after radiotherapy alone, or with temozolomide cycles. Treated patients, averaging roughly 44 years, were about 62% male and around 40% female.

The V end was cut by 6 bases, the J end by 4 bases, with 15 bases between. CDR1 and CDR2 from the germline V gene are SNHLY and FYNNEI. The CDR3 runs to 14 residues. The time point: week 35, safety follow-up. With topical imiquimod, each dose of the vaccine consisted of 300 ug of mutant IDH1 20-mer peptide. The patients received vaccinations eight times, in weeks 1, 3, 5, 7, 11, 15, 19 and 23. Study-wide results and limits: Pseudoprogression showed no apparent link to changes in top peripheral T cell clonotypes.

The receptor was isolated from a man between 25 and 39 years old with glioma. The sequenced sample was PBMCs, obtained from a glioma patient whose treatment included an IDH1 peptide vaccine. V gene TRBV2 combines with J gene TRBJ1-2, with a possible D match to TRBD1 (6 bases). The CDR3 here is CASSSGEKVYGYTF. CDR3 coding DNA: TGTGCCAGCAGCTCAGGGGAGAAGGTCTATGGCTACACCTTC.